This entry is about one T cell receptor (beta chain). Its antigen is still unknown. This record comes from a study of vaccination and CD4 T cells after COVID-19. The study sequenced cultured CD4+ T cell DNA using the Oncomine TCR Beta short-read assay. Using its own MiXCR run on the PCR reads, TCRdb lists one record per CDR3 protein. The sample contains roughly 9,800 distinct CDR3 sequences, roughly 27% of which appear only once. The treatment here: approximately nine-day PBMC culture with coronavirus spike peptide pools or control peptides (ViraFEST assay). With peptide pools, ViraFEST first expanded antigen-specific T cells and afterwards sequenced their TCRs. The CDR3 consists of 17 residues. The V end was cut by 6 bases, the J end by 4 bases, with 22 bases between. CDR1 and CDR2 (germline): MNHEY, SMNVEV (reference sequence).

The sample in question was CD4+ T cells from blood, cultured in vitro, obtained after SARS-CoV-2 vaccination. The chain has TRBV27 and TRBJ2-1; no definite D call. The origin of this receptor is a human donor who had recovered from COVID-19. The CDR3 DNA is TGTGCCAGCAGGGATATCCGGTTGACTTTACCTTACAATGAGCAGTTCTTC. This encodes CASRDIRLTLPYNEQFF.